The rows below give T cell receptor beta chains drawn from one sample of a study of control samples from healthy donors and cancer patients. Clones were read by immunoSEQ multiplex PCR, and TCRdb kept only the in-frame ones, dropping some. The table shows around 250,000 clones, with roughly four fifths occurring only once. Material for sequencing was PBMCs. These receptors originate from a woman aged 55-69 years with lung cancer. CDR3s include the opening cysteine and the closing phenylalanine or tryptophan. The D gene is left open where the match is weak. For some rows the clone size is stated as once, few or many, or as a class when expanded; others skip it.

TRBJ2-2 TRBV6-6 . . TGTGCCAGCAGTTACTCGGACAGTACCGGGGAGCTGTTTTTT CASSYSDSTGELFF
TRBJ2-1 TRBV29-1 . TRBD2 TGCAGCGTCCAGGACCTAGCGGGGGGCAGCTCCTACAATGAGCAGTTCTTC CSVQDLAGGSSYNEQFF
TRBJ2-7 TRBV21-1 once . TGTGCCAGCAACCCGAGGACTAGCGTTCATTCTAACGAGCAGTACTTC CASNPRTSVHSNEQYF
TRBJ2-3 TRBV15 . . TGTGCCACCAGCACCAGACAGGACGACACAGATACGCAGTATTTT CATSTRQDDTDTQYF
TRBJ1-5 TRBV7-8 . . TGTGCCAGCAGCTCAGACAGTCAGCCCCAGCATTTT CASSSDSQPQHF
TRBJ2-1 TRBV19 . . TGTGCCAGTAGCGGGACCGCCTACAATGAGCAGTTCTTC CASSGTAYNEQFF
TRBJ2-2 TRBV23-1 . . TGCGCCAGCAGTCATTGTCGAGGGACGAACACCGGGGAGCTGTTTTTT CASSHCRGTNTGELFF
TRBJ2-1 TRBV7-2 . . TGTGCCAGCAGCTTATCTCGCGGCGGGATTAGTGGTGAGCAGTTCTTC CASSLSRGGISGEQFF
TRBJ2-7 TRBV25-1 few . TGTGCCAGCAGTGAACAGGCGTTATACGAGCAGTACTTC CASSEQALYEQYF
TRBJ2-7 TRBV5-1 . TRBD1 TGCGCCAGCAGCTTAACCGGGACAGGGAGCGGGGAGCAGTACTTC CASSLTGTGSGEQYF
TRBJ1-1 TRBV4-2 . TRBD1 TGTGCCAGCAGCCAAGAAAGCGCAGGGGGGAACACTGAAGCTTTCTTT CASSQESAGGNTEAFF
TRBJ2-1 TRBV7-2 . . TGTGCCAGCAGCTTAGGGGTAGCGGCCTACAATGAGCAGTTCTTC CASSLGVAAYNEQFF
TRBJ1-1 TRBV5-1 . . TGCGCCAGCAGCTTTGACAGAATGAACACTGAAGCTTTCTTT CASSFDRMNTEAFF
TRBJ1-1 TRBV5-5 . . TGTGCCAGCAAAAGCCAGCCGGGCACTGAAGCTTTCTTT CASKSQPGTEAFF
TRBJ2-5 TRBV7-9 . TRBD1 TGTGCCAGCAGCCCCTGGACAGGGGCGGGGGAGACCCAGTACTTC CASSPWTGAGETQYF
TRBJ1-1 TRBV3-1/TRBV3-2 . . TGTGCCAGCAGCCCACTTGCGGGGGCTGAAGCTTTCTTT CASSPLAGAEAFF
TRBJ2-7 TRBV28 few . TGTGCCAGCAGCTTAGCCGCGGCGTCAGGGAACGAGCAGTACTTC CASSLAAASGNEQYF
TRBJ2-1 TRBV6-4 . TRBD1 TGTGCCAGCAGTACACGGACAGGGGGTTATGAGCAGTTCTTC CASSTRTGGYEQFF
TRBJ1-3 TRBV6-5 . . TGTGCCAGCGGAGAGGCGGAAGGAAACACCATATATTTT CASGEAEGNTIYF
TRBJ2-3 TRBV5-1 . TRBD1 TGCGCCAGCAGCCCCGGGACAGGGACCAATACGCAGTATTTT CASSPGTGTNTQYF
TRBJ1-3 TRBV3-1/TRBV3-2 . TRBD1 TGTGCCAGCAGCCTGTGGACAGGGAGAACGGGAAACACCATATATTTT CASSLWTGRTGNTIYF
TRBJ2-7 TRBV29-1 . . TGCAGCGTGGGGGGGCTCGAGCAGTACTTC CSVGGLEQYF
TRBJ2-1 TRBV3-1/TRBV3-2 . TRBD1 TGTGCCAGCAGCCCGGGACAGGGTAAGCATGAGCAGTTCTTC CASSPGQGKHEQFF
TRBJ2-7 TRBV5-6 . . TGTGCCAGCAGCCTAACACGGAGGGGCTCCTACGAGCAGTACTTC CASSLTRRGSYEQYF